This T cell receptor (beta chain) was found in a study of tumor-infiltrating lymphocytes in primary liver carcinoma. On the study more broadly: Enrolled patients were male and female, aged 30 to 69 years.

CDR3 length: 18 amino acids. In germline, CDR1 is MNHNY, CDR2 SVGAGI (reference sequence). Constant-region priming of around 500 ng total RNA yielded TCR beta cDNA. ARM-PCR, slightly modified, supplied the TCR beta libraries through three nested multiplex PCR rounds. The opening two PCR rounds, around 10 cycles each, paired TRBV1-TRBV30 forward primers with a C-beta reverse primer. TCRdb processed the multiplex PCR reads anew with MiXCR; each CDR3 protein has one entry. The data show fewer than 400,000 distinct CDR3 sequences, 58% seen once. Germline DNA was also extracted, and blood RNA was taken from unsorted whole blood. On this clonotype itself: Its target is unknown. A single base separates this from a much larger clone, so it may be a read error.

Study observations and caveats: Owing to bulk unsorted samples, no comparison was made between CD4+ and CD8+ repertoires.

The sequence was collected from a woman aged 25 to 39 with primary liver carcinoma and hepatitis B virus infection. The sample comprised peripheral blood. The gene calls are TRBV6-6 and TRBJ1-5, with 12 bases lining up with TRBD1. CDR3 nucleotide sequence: TGTGCCGGCAGTCTGGGACAGGGGGCCTCTTATAGCAATCAGCCCCAGCATTTT. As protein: CAGSLGQGASYSNQPQHF.